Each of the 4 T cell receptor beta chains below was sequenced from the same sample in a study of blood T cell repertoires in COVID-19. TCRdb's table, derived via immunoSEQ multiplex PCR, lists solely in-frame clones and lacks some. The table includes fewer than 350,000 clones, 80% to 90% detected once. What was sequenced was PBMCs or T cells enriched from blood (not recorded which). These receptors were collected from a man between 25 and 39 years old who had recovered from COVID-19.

The CDR3 region is CASSPLGTGDYEQYF. The CDR3 DNA reads TGTGCCAGCAGCCCACTCGGGACAGGGGATTACGAGCAGTACTTC. The chain joins TRBV6-2 or TRBV6-3 to TRBJ2-7, with TRBD1 identical over 10 bases. Germline CDR1 MNHEY, CDR2 SVGEGT. This CDR3 spans 15 amino acids. The V segment lost 6 bases and the J segment 4 bases; nucleotides outside the gene matches: 9.

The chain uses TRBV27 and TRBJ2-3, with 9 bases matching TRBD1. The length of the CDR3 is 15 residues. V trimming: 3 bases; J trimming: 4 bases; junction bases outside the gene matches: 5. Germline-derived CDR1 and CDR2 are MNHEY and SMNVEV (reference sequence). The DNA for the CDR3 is TGTGCCAGCAGTTTGGGGGACAGGGACGCAGATACGCAGTATTTT. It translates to CASSLGDRDADTQYF.

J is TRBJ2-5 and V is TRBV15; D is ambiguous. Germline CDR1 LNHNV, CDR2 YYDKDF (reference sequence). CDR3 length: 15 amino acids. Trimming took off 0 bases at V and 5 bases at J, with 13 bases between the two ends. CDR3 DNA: TGTGCCACCAGCAGAGATCTGTCCGCGTCGGAGACCCAGTACTTC. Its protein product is CATSRDLSASETQYF.

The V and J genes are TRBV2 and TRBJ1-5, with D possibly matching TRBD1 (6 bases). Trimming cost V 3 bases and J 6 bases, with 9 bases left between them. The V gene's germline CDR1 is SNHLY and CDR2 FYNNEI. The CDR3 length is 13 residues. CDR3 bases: TGTGCCAGCAGTGAGGGGGCTGGTCAGCCCCAGCATTTT. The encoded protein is CASSEGAGQPQHF.